The 11 T cell receptor beta chains given below trace back to one sample, sequenced in a study of cytomegalovirus exposure and HLA in healthy donors. The method was immunoSEQ multiplex PCR; TCRdb's version includes in-frame clones alone and lacks a portion of them. The sample records under 150,000 clones, around 89% being singletons. Material for sequencing was PBMCs. The receptors come from a woman younger than 30 in good health and CMV-seropositive.

This chain uses TRBV5-1 with TRBJ2-7; TRBD1 matches at 7 bases. V lost 2 bases and J lost 3; bases outside the gene matches: 5. The CDR3 is made up of 14 amino acids. CDR1 and CDR2 (germline): SGHRS, YFSETQ. The CDR3 here is CASSFQGEGYEQYF. The CDR3 nucleotides are TGCGCCAGCAGCTTTCAGGGGGAAGGCTACGAGCAGTACTTC.

The CDR3 coding sequence is TGTGCCAGCAGTACTCCCGGACAGGGGGTCTACGAGCAGTACTTC. Its protein product is CASSTPGQGVYEQYF. The V and J genes are TRBV28 and TRBJ2-7; 10 bases match TRBD1. Trimming took 5 bases from V and 3 from J; bases not matched to a gene: 7. Germline V CDR1 and CDR2: MDHEN, SYDVKM. The CDR3 length is 15 residues.

V gene TRBV5-1 combines with J gene TRBJ2-1; TRBD2 matches 9 bases. The CDR3 covers 16 residues. The germline V gene encodes CDR1 SGHRS and CDR2 YFSETQ. V was pared by 1 base and J by 4 bases, with 6 bases of the junction left unmatched. The CDR3 sequence is CASSLPSGDLYNEQFF. The DNA of the CDR3 is TGCGCCAGCAGCTTGCCTAGCGGGGACTTATACAATGAGCAGTTCTTC.

This clone was picked up a small number of times. This chain links TRBV5-1 with TRBJ1-1; D possibly corresponds to TRBD1 (6 bases). In germline, CDR1 is SGHRS, CDR2 YFSETQ. V lost 3 bases and J lost 2, with 11 bases in between. The CDR3 length is 14 residues. CDR3 protein: CASSYGQSNTEAFF. In DNA form, the CDR3 reads TGCGCCAGCAGCTATGGACAGTCAAACACTGAAGCTTTCTTT.

This clone has just a few counts. This chain connects TRBV2 to TRBJ1-2; 11 bases align to TRBD1. Losses at the gene ends were 8 bases for V and 8 bases for J; bases not matched to a gene: 10. The CDR3 runs 14 residues. Germline-derived CDR1 and CDR2 are SNHLY and FYNNEI. CDR3 residues: CASQAPDRGPGYTF. In DNA, the CDR3 is TGTGCCAGCCAGGCCCCGGACAGGGGGCCGGGCTACACCTTC.

J is TRBJ2-1 and V is TRBV11-3; D uncertain. This CDR3 spans 13 amino acids. In germline, CDR1 is SGHNT, CDR2 YENEEA. Trimming took 3 bases from V and 7 from J, leaving 10 bases between them. The CDR3 here is CASSFGEWNEQFF. The CDR3 coding sequence is TGTGCCAGCAGCTTTGGTGAGTGGAATGAGCAGTTCTTC.

The chain has TRBV7-2 and TRBJ1-2; the match to TRBD1 covers 7 bases. There are 12 residues in the CDR3. The V segment lost 8 bases and the J segment 6 bases; nucleotides outside the gene matches: 6. Germline CDR1 is SGHTA and CDR2 is FQGNSA. Written as DNA, the CDR3 is TGTGCCAGCCACGGGACAGTGAATGGCTACACCTTC. Protein sequence: CASHGTVNGYTF.

The CDR3 spells CASSLGQGGLDYGYTF. CDR3 nucleotides: TGTGCCAGCAGTCTGGGACAGGGGGGCCTTGACTATGGCTACACCTTC. The chain links TRBV28 to TRBJ1-2, with 11 bases fitting TRBD1. Germline V lookup: CDR1 MDHEN, CDR2 SYDVKM. CDR3 size: 16 residues. J gave up 3 bases and V 5 bases, and 8 bases lay outside the gene matches.

J is TRBJ1-1 and V is TRBV19; weak D call: TRBD1 (6 bases). The CDR3 extends over 15 amino acids. The V end lost 3 bases, the J end lost 0 bases, and 11 bases lay between the germline ends. In germline, CDR1 is LNHDA, CDR2 SQIVND (reference sequence). The CDR3 DNA sequence: TGTGCCAGTAGTATTCCTACAGGGTTGAACACTGAAGCTTTCTTT. Translating gives CASSIPTGLNTEAFF.

The CDR3 coding sequence is TGTGCCAGTAGAAGCGGACTAGCGCCAGATACGCAGTATTTT. Amino acid sequence: CASRSGLAPDTQYF. This rearrangement joins TRBV19 to TRBJ2-3, with 9 bases aligning to TRBD2. This CDR3 is 14 amino acids long. After removal of 6 bases from V and 4 bases from J, the junction contained 5 bases not matched to a gene. CDR1 LNHDA and CDR2 SQIVND come from the germline V gene (reference sequence).

The rearrangement uses TRBV10-3 and TRBJ2-5, with TRBD1 matching over 8 bases. Germline V gene data show CDR1 as ENHRY and CDR2 as SYGVKD. Germline trimming cut 2 bases from V and 3 bases from J; bases unmatched to any gene: 5. CDR3 length: 15 amino acids. The CDR3 is CAISERTGRKETQYF. The CDR3, as DNA: TGTGCCATCAGTGAGCGGACAGGGAGGAAAGAGACCCAGTACTTC.